This is a list of T cell receptor beta chains from one sample in a study of T cells in Graves' hyperthyroidism and ophthalmopathy. TCRdb reanalysed the multiplex PCR reads using MiXCR and keeps one entry per CDR3 protein. This sample has approximately 560,000 distinct CDR3 sequences; under 60% occur once, and the top ten carry 6.5% to 9%. Specimen: peripheral blood or thyroid tissue (not recorded which). The source is a woman between 18 and 29 years old with Graves' hyperthyroidism. Both conserved end residues are part of each CDR3. The D gene is left open where the match is weak. The listing skips clone size in some rows; elsewhere it reads once, few, many or a size class.

>.|TRBV12-3/TRBV12-4|TRBJ1-5|many
TGTGCCAGCAGGGCAGGGGGCAATCAGCCCCAGCATTTT
CASRAGGNQPQHF
>TRBD1|TRBV19|TRBJ2-7|.
TGTGGCAGTAGTATTAGTCAGGGGGTGACCTACGAGCAGTACTTC
CGSSISQGVTYEQYF
>TRBD1|TRBV5-1|TRBJ1-5|.
TGCGCCAGCCGAGCCGGGACAGGGAATCAGCCCCAGCATTTT
CASRAGTGNQPQHF
>.|TRBV6-5|TRBJ1-5|many
TGTGCCAGCAGTCGACAGCACCTTGGGGATCAGCCCCAGCATTTT
CASSRQHLGDQPQHF
>.|TRBV7-3|TRBJ1-5|.
TGTGCCAGCAGAGGTAGGACGGATCAGGCCCAGCATTTT
CASRGRTDQAQHF
>TRBD2|TRBV2|TRBJ2-7|.
TGTGCCAGCAGCTCAGGGACTAGCGGGAGTTTTAGCCCCTACGAGCAGTACTTC
CASSSGTSGSFSPYEQYF
>TRBD2|TRBV6-1|TRBJ2-7|.
TGTGCCAGCAGTACACGGGGGGGGGAGCAGTACTTC
CASSTRGGEQYF
>.|TRBV19|TRBJ2-6|.
TGTGCCAGTAGTTCCGACCCCTATTTCTCTGGGGCCAACGTCCTGACTTTC
CASSSDPYFSGANVLTF
>TRBD1|TRBV7-2|TRBJ1-6|few
TGTGCCAGCAGCTCCCGGGACAGGGGTAATTCACCCCTCCACTTT
CASSSRDRGNSPLHF
>.|TRBV24-1|TRBJ1-4|few
TGTGCCACCAGTGATTCCACTAGCCTTAATGAAAAACTGTTTTTT
CATSDSTSLNEKLFF
>.|TRBV5-2|TRBJ1-2|.
TGTGCCAGCAACGGGTGTGGCTACACCTTC
CASNGCGYTF
>TRBD1|TRBV19|TRBJ2-6|few
TGTGCCAGTAGTAAGACAGGGGGCGGTGGGGCCAACGTCCTGACTTTC
CASSKTGGGGANVLTF
>TRBD2|TRBV10-3|TRBJ2-2|.
TGTGCCATCAAACCCGGGACTAGCGAGAACACCGGGGAGCTGTCTTGG
CAIKPGTSENTGELSW
>.|TRBV7-6|TRBJ2-2|many
TGTGCCAGCAGCTTCCGAGCACAGATGAACACCGGGGAGCTGTTTTTT
CASSFRAQMNTGELFF
>TRBD1|TRBV7-9|TRBJ2-7|few
TGTGCCAGCAGCCCCGCAGGCCAGGGGGTCCGATCCTACGAGCAGTACTTC
CASSPAGQGVRSYEQYF
>.|TRBV6-6|TRBJ1-5|many
TGTGCCAGCAGTTACGCGGCAGGGCGAAATCAGCCCCAGCATTTT
CASSYAAGRNQPQHF
>.|TRBV19|TRBJ2-7|.
TGTGCCAGTAGTAACCGGGACAGGGGGACTAGCGCCCAAATCTCCGAGCAGTACTTC
CASSNRDRGTSAQISEQYF
>.|TRBV20-1|TRBJ1-3|.
TGCAGTGCTAGAGCCGCGGGCAGGGGAAACACCATATATTTT
CSARAAGRGNTIYF
>.|TRBV24-1|TRBJ2-5|few
TGTGCCACCAGTGATCTTATAGCGGACCAAGAGACCCAGTACTTC
CATSDLIADQETQYF
>TRBD1|TRBV7-8|TRBJ1-2|.
TGTGCCAGCAGCCAAGATTGGGACAGGGGCTACACCTTC
CASSQDWDRGYTF
>.|TRBV2|TRBJ1-4|many
TGTGCCAGCAGTGGGGACGGAGGTAATGAAAAACTGTTTTTT
CASSGDGGNEKLFF
>.|TRBV7-6|TRBJ1-1|.
TGTGCCAGCAGCTTGACCACAGCGGAAATGAACACTGAAGCTTTCTTT
CASSLTTAEMNTEAFF
>TRBD2|TRBV6-4|TRBJ2-7|.
TGTGCCAGCAGTAAAGCTAGCGGGAGAATCTACGAGCAGTACTTC
CASSKASGRIYEQYF
>.|TRBV20-1|TRBJ2-7|.
TGCAGTGCTAGAGCCCTGGACAGTTCCTACGAGCAGTACTTC
CSARALDSSYEQYF
>.|TRBV2|TRBJ1-5|many
TGTGCCAGCAGTGAGTATAGCAATCAGCCCCAGCATTTT
CASSEYSNQPQHF